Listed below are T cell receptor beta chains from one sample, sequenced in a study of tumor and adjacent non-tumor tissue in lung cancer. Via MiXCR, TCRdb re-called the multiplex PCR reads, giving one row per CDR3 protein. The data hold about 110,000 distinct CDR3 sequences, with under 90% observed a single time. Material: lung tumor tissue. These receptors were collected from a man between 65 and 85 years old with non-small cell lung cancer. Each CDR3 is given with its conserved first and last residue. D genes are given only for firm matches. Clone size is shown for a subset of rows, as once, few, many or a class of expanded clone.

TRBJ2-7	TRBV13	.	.	TGTGCCAGCAGCTCAACCACGGTGAACGAGCAGCACTTC	CASSSTTVNEQHF
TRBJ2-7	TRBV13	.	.	TGTGCCAGCAGCTCAACCACGGTGGAGGATCAGTACTTC	CASSSTTVEDQYF
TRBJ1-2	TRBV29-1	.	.	TGCAGCGATGTGTCACAGGCTAACTATGGATACACCTTC	CSDVSQANYGYTF
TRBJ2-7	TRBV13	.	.	TGTGCCAGCAGCTCAGCTCCCCCGGGACACCACTACAAGCAGTACTTC	CASSSAPPGHHYKQYF
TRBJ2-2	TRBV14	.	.	TGTGCCAGCAGCCAAAGGGGGAAGGACGGGGAGCTGTCTTTT	CASSQRGKDGELSF
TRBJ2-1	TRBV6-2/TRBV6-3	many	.	TGTGCCAGCAGTTACCAGTACAATGAGCAGTTCTTC	CASSYQYNEQFF
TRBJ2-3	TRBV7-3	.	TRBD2	TGTGCCAGCAGCTTAAACCTAGCGGGGTCAAATAGACAGTATTTT	CASSLNLAGSNRQYF
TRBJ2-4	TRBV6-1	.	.	TGTGCCAACAGCCGCCAGGAAAACATTCAGTATTTC	CANSRQENIQYF
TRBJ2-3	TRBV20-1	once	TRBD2	TGCAGTGCCCGAGGAGAAAGCGGGGGGGACACAGATACGCAGTATTTT	CSARGESGGDTDTQYF
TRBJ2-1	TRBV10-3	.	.	TGTGCTATCGGGTGGGAGATCAATGAGCAGTTCTTC	CAIGWEINEQFF
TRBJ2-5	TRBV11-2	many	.	TGTGCCAGCAGCATTAGCCCCGGGGCTGGCGGGACCCAGTACTTC	CASSISPGAGGTQYF
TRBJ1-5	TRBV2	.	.	TGTGCCAGCAATGGGCTCACAGGCAATCAGCCCCAGCATTTT	CASNGLTGNQPQHF
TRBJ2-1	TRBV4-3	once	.	TGCGCCAGCAGCCAGGACCCACCGGCAGCTGAATACAATGAGCAGTTCTTC	CASSQDPPAAEYNEQFF